These 19 T cell receptor beta chains came from one sample sequenced in a study of cytomegalovirus exposure and HLA in healthy donors (TCRdb year 2017). The library was built by means of the immunoSEQ multiplex PCR assay. This is the immuneACCESS table as TCRdb keeps it, with only in-frame sequences that have V and J called. A part of the clones is gone; compared with another copy, unresolved V genes explain less than half, and the rest is unexplained. Present in this sample are 100,000 to 150,000 clones, more than 70% of which were seen just once. The ten largest clones capture 1.4% of the sample. The specimen sequenced was PBMCs. All receptors come from a man under 40 in good health and CMV-seronegative.

The V and J genes are TRBV5-1 and TRBJ2-7; 10 positions agree with TRBD2. J lost 5 bases, V lost 0 bases, and 5 bases had no gene match. Germline-derived CDR1 and CDR2 are SGHRS and YFSETQ. This CDR3 is built from 15 residues. CDR3 protein: CASSLVLAGVNEQYF. The CDR3 coding sequence is TGCGCCAGCAGCTTGGTGCTAGCGGGAGTAAACGAGCAGTACTTC. The whole variable domain, filled in from reference TRBV5-1 and TRBJ2-7, reads KAGVTQTPRYLIKTRGQQVTLSCSPISGHRSVSWYQQTPGQGLQFLFEYFSETQRNKGNFPGRFSGRQFSNSRSEMNVSTLELGDSALYLCASSLVLAGVNEQYFGPGTRLTVT.

The rearrangement links TRBV10-3 to TRBJ1-2; no clear D. Trimming took 3 bases from V and 5 from J, leaving 25 bases between them. Germline assignment: CDR1 ENHRY and CDR2 SYGVKD. This CDR3 comprises 18 residues. The CDR3 DNA follows: TGTGCCATCAGTGAACCGACTAACTCAGGCAGCGTAGAATATGGCTACACCTTC. It codes for CAISEPTNSGSVEYGYTF.

The V call is TRBV27, the J call TRBJ1-4; no definite D call. There are 13 residues in the CDR3. V lost 5 bases and J 4 bases, leaving 8 bases between the germline ends. Germline CDR1 reads MNHEY; CDR2 reads SMNVEV (reference sequence). The CDR3 loop reads CASSDGLNEKLFF. In DNA form, the CDR3 reads TGTGCCAGCAGTGATGGCCTTAATGAAAAACTGTTTTTT.

The V call is TRBV5-1, the J call TRBJ2-3; 12 bases match TRBD2. Germline V gene data show CDR1 as SGHRS and CDR2 as YFSETQ. The CDR3 spans 15 residues. V dropped 4 bases and J dropped 3; count of bases not matched to a gene: 3. CDR3 residues: CASSPGTSGTDTQYF. The CDR3 DNA reads TGCGCCAGCAGCCCAGGGACTAGCGGGACAGATACGCAGTATTTT.

V usage is TRBV4-1 and J usage is TRBJ2-1, with TRBD2 matching over 7 bases. This CDR3 region has 16 residues. The trim removed 0 bases at V and 6 bases at J, leaving 8 bases unmatched. Germline values: CDR1 MGHRA, CDR2 YSYEKL. The CDR3 spells CASSQDRRERVNEQFF. As DNA, the CDR3 is TGCGCCAGCAGCCAAGATCGGCGGGAGCGGGTCAATGAGCAGTTCTTC.

This chain uses TRBV9 with TRBJ2-7; 14 positions agree with TRBD2. J lost 2 bases, V lost 4 bases, and 5 bases had no gene match. The CDR3 spans 16 residues. Germline V CDR1 and CDR2: SGDLS, YYNGEE. In nucleotides, the CDR3 is TGTGCCAGCAGCCCCGGACTAGCGGGAGGTGCCTACGAGCAGTACTTC. It translates to CASSPGLAGGAYEQYF. Full variable domain (outside the CDR3, taken from reference TRBV9 and TRBJ2-7): DSGVTQTPKHLITATGQRVTLRCSPRSGDLSVYWYQQSLDQGLQFLIQYYNGEERAKGNILERFSAQQFPDLHSELNLSSLELGDSALYFCASSPGLAGGAYEQYFGPGTRLTVT.

Only one count was recorded for this clone. The chain recombines TRBV11-2 with TRBJ1-1, with D possibly TRBD1 on 5 matching bases. In germline, CDR1 is SGHAT, CDR2 FQNNGV. V dropped 5 bases and J dropped 11 bases, with 15 bases sitting between them. The CDR3 covers 12 residues. The CDR3 loop reads CASSRAQGLAFF. DNA of the CDR3: TGTGCCAGCAGCCGCGCGCAGGGTTTGGCTTTCTTT.

V usage is TRBV29-1 and J usage is TRBJ1-4; 9 nucleotides align to TRBD1. The germline V gene has CDR1 SQVTM and CDR2 ANQGSEA. V gave up 7 bases and J gave up 7 bases; unmatched junction bases: 4. This CDR3 contains 12 residues. CDR3 protein: CSADRGGEKLFF. Here the CDR3 DNA reads TGCAGCGCGGACAGGGGTGGTGAAAAACTGTTTTTT.

This clone has only a few counts. The chain couples TRBV9 to TRBJ1-3; a weak D match, TRBD1 (6 bases). Germline CDR1 and CDR2: SGDLS and YYNGEE. CDR3 length equals 15 residues. Between the trimmed V and J ends, which lost 3 bases and 0 bases, there was a span of 10 bases. As DNA, the CDR3 is TGTGCCAGCAGCGAGGGGACAAGCTCTGGAAACACCATATATTTT. It encodes CASSEGTSSGNTIYF. The whole variable domain, filled in from reference TRBV9 and TRBJ1-3, reads DSGVTQTPKHLITATGQRVTLRCSPRSGDLSVYWYQQSLDQGLQFLIQYYNGEERAKGNILERFSAQQFPDLHSELNLSSLELGDSALYFCASSEGTSSGNTIYFGEGSWLTVV.

This clone was found a few times. The chain combines TRBV6-1 with TRBJ1-2, with D possibly being TRBD1 (5 bases). V lost 8 bases, J lost 2 bases, and 15 bases lay in between. Looked up from germline, CDR1 is MNHNS and CDR2 is SASEGT. The CDR3 length is 14 residues. The CDR3 region is CASDPLGGNYGYTF. DNA of the CDR3: TGTGCCAGCGACCCGCTGGGGGGGAACTATGGCTACACCTTC.

This chain uses TRBV18 with TRBJ2-7; 8 positions agree with TRBD2. The germline V gene has CDR1 KGHSH and CDR2 LQKENI. V lost 3 bases to trimming and J lost 5 bases; unmatched junction nucleotides: 12. The CDR3 has 16 amino acids. CDR3 amino acids: CASSPLQELAVDEQYF. CDR3 bases: TGTGCCAGCTCACCGCTTCAGGAACTAGCGGTTGACGAGCAGTACTTC.

This chain joins TRBV5-4 and TRBJ1-1; no reliable D call. Germline V gene data show CDR1 as SGHNT and CDR2 as YYREEE (reference sequence). This CDR3 contains 14 residues. Trimming removed 5 bases at V and 5 bases at J, with 16 bases between. The CDR3, as DNA: TGTGCCAGCAGTGACTCGGTTAGAAGGACTGAAGCTTTCTTT. This sequence encodes CASSDSVRRTEAFF.

The genes are TRBV7-2 and TRBJ2-5; 9 bases align to TRBD2. The CDR3 contains 15 residues. Trimming removed 7 bases from V and 0 bases from J; junction bases left unmatched: 6. CDR1 is SGHTA and CDR2 is FQGNSA in the germline V gene. CDR3 nucleotides: TGTGCCAGCACCCTAGCGGGGCGTTACCAAGAGACCCAGTACTTC. Its translation: CASTLAGRYQETQYF.

V usage is TRBV11-3 and J usage is TRBJ2-1; no clear D. Trimming removed 2 bases at V and 0 bases at J, with 11 bases between. In germline, CDR1 is SGHNT, CDR2 YENEEA. This CDR3 is built from 16 residues. In DNA, the CDR3 is TGTGCCAGCAGCTTACTACGGCGGAACTCCTACAATGAGCAGTTCTTC. It yields the protein CASSLLRRNSYNEQFF.

The rearrangement links TRBV5-1 to TRBJ2-3; perhaps TRBD1 as D (6 bases). The germline gives CDR1 SGHRS, CDR2 YFSETQ. This CDR3 is built from 16 residues. The V and J ends lost 4 bases and 2 bases respectively, with 17 bases between them. CDR3: CASSTGTLRYTDTQYF. The CDR3, as DNA: TGCGCCAGCAGCACCGGGACATTGAGGTACACAGATACGCAGTATTTT. The full variable domain, its missing parts supplied by reference TRBV5-1 and TRBJ2-3, is KAGVTQTPRYLIKTRGQQVTLSCSPISGHRSVSWYQQTPGQGLQFLFEYFSETQRNKGNFPGRFSGRQFSNSRSEMNVSTLELGDSALYLCASSTGTLRYTDTQYFGPGTRLTVL.

This clone was detected only a few times. This rearrangement joins TRBV30 to TRBJ2-1; 8 nucleotides line up with TRBD2. After removal of 0 bases from V and 7 bases from J, the junction contained 8 bases not matched to a gene. From germline, CDR1 is GTSNPN and CDR2 SVGIG (reference sequence). CDR3 length: 15 amino acids. The CDR3 coding sequence is TGTGCCTGGAGTGTAACGGGAGGGTTAGTTAATGAGCAGTTCTTC. Its protein product is CAWSVTGGLVNEQFF.

The rearrangement joins TRBV18 to TRBJ2-7; 7 bases fit TRBD2. Per germline, CDR1 KGHSH and CDR2 LQKENI. V dropped 9 bases and J dropped 4; count of bases not matched to a gene: 12. This CDR3 is 14 amino acids long. CDR3 in amino acids: CASSREGLAYEQYF. CDR3 bases: TGTGCCAGTAGTAGGGAGGGCCTCGCATACGAGCAGTACTTC.

The chain is built from TRBV11-2 and TRBJ1-4; 10 nucleotides align to TRBD1. Trimming removed 5 bases from V and 4 bases from J; junction bases left unmatched: 7. The CDR3 length is 16 residues. The germline CDR1 and CDR2 sequences are SGHAT and FQNNGV. The CDR3, as DNA: TGTGCCAGCAGCCGTGGGACAGGGGTCCATAATGAAAAACTGTTTTTT. It codes for CASSRGTGVHNEKLFF.

The rearrangement uses TRBV6-5 and TRBJ1-5; 8 nucleotides agree with TRBD1. Germline V gene sequence: CDR1 MNHEY, CDR2 SVGAGI. The V segment lost 5 bases and the J segment 4 bases; nucleotides outside the gene matches: 7. CDR3 length equals 15 residues. This CDR3 is CASSASRTGNQPQHF. CDR3 coding DNA: TGTGCCAGCAGTGCCTCCAGGACAGGGAATCAGCCCCAGCATTTT.